A single T cell receptor (beta chain) is shown here with its context. The sample originates from a study of blood T cell repertoires in COVID-19. About the study: Acute-phase and convalescent COVID-19 samples originated in the United States, Italy and Spain.

In germline, CDR1 is MDHEN, CDR2 SYDVKM. The CDR3 contains 13 residues. V lost 11 bases and J lost 8; bases outside the gene matches: 14. The assay was immunoSEQ multiplex PCR, and TCRdb's table has in-frame clones only and misses some. The repertoire holds hundreds of thousands of clones, about 88% seen once, with around 3% in the top ten. Sequences were obtained from PBMCs or T cells enriched from blood (not recorded which). V is TRBV28 and J is TRBJ1-1, with 7 bases aligning to TRBD1. The receptor was isolated from a woman aged 45-65 years who had recovered from COVID-19. The CDR3 DNA sequence: TGTGCCTGTACAGGGGCAGGAATTCGAGAAGCTTTCTTT. Encoded protein: CACTGAGIREAFF.